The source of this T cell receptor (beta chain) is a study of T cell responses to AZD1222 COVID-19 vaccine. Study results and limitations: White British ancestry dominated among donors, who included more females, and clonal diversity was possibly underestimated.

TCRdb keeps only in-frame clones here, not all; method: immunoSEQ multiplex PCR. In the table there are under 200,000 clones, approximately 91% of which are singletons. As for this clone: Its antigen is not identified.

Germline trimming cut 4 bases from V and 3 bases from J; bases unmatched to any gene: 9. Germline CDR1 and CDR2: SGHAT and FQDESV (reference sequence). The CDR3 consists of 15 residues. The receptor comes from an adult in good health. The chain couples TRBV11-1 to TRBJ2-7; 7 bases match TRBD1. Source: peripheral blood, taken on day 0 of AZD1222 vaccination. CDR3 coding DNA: TGTGCCAGCAGCTCCAGGACAGGTTCTAGCTACGAGCAGTACTTC. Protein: CASSSRTGSSYEQYF.